The 20 T cell receptor beta chains listed next were all sequenced from one sample in a study of PD-L1 blockade in urothelial cancer (dated 2017 in TCRdb). Libraries were made using the immunoSEQ multiplex PCR assay. TCRdb carries this immuneACCESS record with in-frame sequences only. Its versions omit some clonotypes, under half of them owing to an unresolved V gene in the studies checked, with the rest unexplained. The sample table shows over 14,000 clones, and around nine tenths are seen once. The ten most abundant clones make up around 15% of the sample. Specimen: PBMCs, collected around atezolizumab (anti-PD-L1) treatment. Every receptor here comes from a man aged 70-80 years with urothelial cancer.

The rearrangement joins TRBV5-1 to TRBJ1-1; D perhaps matches TRBD1 (5 bases). The V end lost 3 bases, the J end lost 1 base, and 7 bases lay between the germline ends. The CDR3 has 13 amino acids. Per germline, CDR1 SGHRS and CDR2 YFSETQ. The DNA of the CDR3 is TGCGCCAGCAGCTCGGGGGAGAACACTGAAGCTTTCTTT. The encoded protein is CASSSGENTEAFF.

The genes are TRBV28 and TRBJ1-3; D is uncertain. Per germline, CDR1 MDHEN and CDR2 SYDVKM. The CDR3 is 13 amino acids. Trimming stripped 5 bases from V and 0 bases from J, with 5 bases between. CDR3 nucleotides: TGTGCCAGCAGTATCTACTCTGGAAACACCATATATTTT. Translating it yields CASSIYSGNTIYF.

The genes are TRBV5-1 and TRBJ2-3; TRBD2 matches at 10 bases. The CDR3 runs 17 residues. The junction had 8 bases not matched to a gene; V was cut back by 4 bases and J by 0 bases. The germline gives CDR1 SGHRS, CDR2 YFSETQ. The chain's CDR3 is CASSLSGGPSSTDTQYF. The DNA of the CDR3 is TGCGCCAGCAGCCTTAGCGGGGGGCCTAGTAGCACAGATACGCAGTATTTT.

This clone was observed a few times. This chain connects TRBV5-8 to TRBJ1-4; 11 nucleotides agree with TRBD1. The CDR3 sequence is 16 residues long. Trimming took 5 bases from V and 8 from J; bases not matched to a gene: 11. Germline CDR1 SGHTS, CDR2 YDEGEE. DNA of the CDR3: TGTGCCAGCAGTTTCGGACAGGGGGCGCAGTGGGAAAAACTGTTTTTT. This sequence encodes CASSFGQGAQWEKLFF.

This chain connects TRBV29-1 to TRBJ2-1; 11 nucleotides line up with TRBD2. V shed 7 bases and J 9 bases; nucleotides not matched to a gene: 14. Germline V CDR1 and CDR2: SQVTM, ANQGSEA. This CDR3 contains 15 residues. The CDR3 DNA reads TGCAGCGCCGCCCCGACTAGCGGGGCAGGGGGTGAGCAGTTCTTC. This codes for CSAAPTSGAGGEQFF.

This clone was counted only a few times. The chain recombines TRBV14 with TRBJ1-6; possibly TRBD1 for D (6 bases). This CDR3 comprises 13 residues. Germline values: CDR1 SGHDN, CDR2 FVKESK. Trimming took 4 bases from V and 8 from J, leaving 9 bases between them. The CDR3 loop reads CASSLRTDSPLHF. CDR3 in DNA: TGTGCCAGCAGCCTTAGGACAGATTCACCCCTCCACTTT.

The chain is built from TRBV6-5 and TRBJ2-7; a weak D match, TRBD2 (5 bases). The V gene lost 7 bases and the J gene lost 0 bases, with 7 bases spanning the gap. Germline V CDR1 and CDR2: MNHEY, SVGAGI. The CDR3 loop spans 12 amino acids. The CDR3, as DNA: TGTGCCAGCACGGGGAACTCCTACGAGCAGTACTTC. This codes for CASTGNSYEQYF.

There are a few counts of this clone. The chain combines TRBV5-4 with TRBJ1-1, with a tentative D call TRBD1 (5 bases). V was clipped by 0 bases and J by 6 bases, with 6 bases between them. Germline CDR1 SGHNT, CDR2 YYREEE (reference sequence). The CDR3 is made up of 12 amino acids. The CDR3 DNA reads TGTGCCAGCAGCTTGGCAGGGTCTGAAGCTTTCTTT. It specifies CASSLAGSEAFF.

The chain links TRBV2 to TRBJ2-5, with 9 bases fitting TRBD2. Germline lookup yields CDR1 SNHLY and CDR2 FYNNEI. This CDR3 has 15 amino acids. V trimming: 6 bases; J trimming: 5 bases; junction bases outside the gene matches: 10. The CDR3 sequence is CASREGTSLGETQYF. CDR3 sequence (DNA): TGTGCCAGCAGAGAGGGGACTAGCCTTGGGGAGACCCAGTACTTC.

The genes are TRBV5-4 and TRBJ1-4; D is undetermined. Per the germline V gene, CDR1 is SGHNT and CDR2 is YYREEE (reference sequence). CDR3 length equals 13 residues. The V end was cut by 0 bases, the J end by 4 bases, with 4 bases between. The CDR3 reads CASSLAGNEKLFF. DNA of the CDR3: TGTGCCAGCAGCTTGGCGGGTAATGAAAAACTGTTTTTT.

V and J are TRBV5-3 and TRBJ2-7; maybe TRBD2 (5 bases). Being an ORF, TRBV5-3 has a function that is uncertain. CDR3 length: 13 amino acids. Trimming removed 6 bases from V and 7 bases from J, with 17 bases in between. The CDR3, as DNA: TGTGCCAGAAAACCGGGAAAATGTGGGGAGCAGTACTTC. Translating it yields CARKPGKCGEQYF.

The J gene is TRBJ2-1, the V gene TRBV5-1; the D gene is possibly TRBD1 (5 bases). Trimming removed 4 bases at V and 5 bases at J, with 16 bases between. The CDR3 has 15 amino acids. The germline CDR1 and CDR2 sequences are SGHRS and YFSETQ. The CDR3: CASSPTSTGNNEQFF. CDR3 DNA sequence: TGCGCCAGCAGCCCGACCTCAACAGGTAACAATGAGCAGTTCTTC. Filled out from reference TRBV5-1 and TRBJ2-1, the complete variable domain reads KAGVTQTPRYLIKTRGQQVTLSCSPISGHRSVSWYQQTPGQGLQFLFEYFSETQRNKGNFPGRFSGRQFSNSRSEMNVSTLELGDSALYLCASSPTSTGNNEQFFGPGTRLTVL.

This chain joins TRBV4-2 and TRBJ2-7, with a weak D call TRBD1 (6 bases). Deletions cut 0 bases from V and 0 bases from J, with 15 bases between. Germline assignment: CDR1 LGHNA and CDR2 YNFKEQ. The CDR3 is 17 amino acids. CDR3 DNA: TGTGCCAGCAGCCAAGATCTTGGGGGCCTGAGCTCCTACGAGCAGTACTTC. Encoded protein: CASSQDLGGLSSYEQYF.

The chain employs TRBV6-5 and TRBJ1-1; D ambiguous. This CDR3 spans 13 amino acids. Germline V lookup: CDR1 MNHEY, CDR2 SVGAGI. V gave up 6 bases and J gave up 2 bases, with 10 bases separating them. The CDR3, as DNA: TGTGCCAGCAGCTCAAACCTAAACACTGAAGCTTTCTTT. Its protein is CASSSNLNTEAFF.

The rearrangement links TRBV5-1 to TRBJ2-3, with 9 bases that match TRBD1. Germline lookup yields CDR1 SGHRS and CDR2 YFSETQ. With V trimmed by 1 base and J by 2 bases, 8 bases remained unmatched. CDR3 size: 17 residues. The CDR3 DNA follows: TGCGCCAGCAGCTTGAACCCGGGACAGGGATCCACAGATACGCAGTATTTT. Translated: CASSLNPGQGSTDTQYF.

A single count supports this clone. The rearrangement joins TRBV18 to TRBJ2-7, with 7 bases aligning to TRBD1. Germline CDR1 reads KGHSH; CDR2 reads LQKENI. J was trimmed by 7 bases and V by 1 base; bases with no gene match: 4. The CDR3 extends over 13 amino acids. CDR3 sequence reads: CASSPRQGDEQYF. CDR3 in DNA: TGTGCCAGCTCACCACGACAGGGCGATGAGCAGTACTTC.

The V call is TRBV6-6, the J call TRBJ2-1, with a weak D call TRBD2 (5 bases). In germline, CDR1 is MNHNY, CDR2 SVGAGI (reference sequence). V was shortened by 7 bases and J by 8 bases, with 12 bases between the two germline ends. The CDR3 loop spans 12 amino acids. CDR3 region: CASKPGSHEQFF. Here the CDR3 DNA reads TGTGCCAGCAAACCGGGGTCCCATGAGCAGTTCTTC.

J is TRBJ2-1 and V is TRBV5-4, with TRBD2 matching over 14 bases. The CDR3 covers 14 residues. Germline CDR1 is SGHNT and CDR2 is YYREEE (reference sequence). V lost 4 bases to trimming and J lost 14 bases; unmatched junction nucleotides: 8. Here the CDR3 reads CASSRTSGGLGEFF. CDR3 nucleotides: TGTGCCAGCAGCCGGACTAGCGGGGGGCTAGGGGAGTTCTTC. Filled out from reference TRBV5-4 and TRBJ2-1, the complete variable domain reads ETGVTQSPTHLIKTRGQQVTLRCSSQSGHNTVSWYQQALGQGPQFIFQYYREEENGRGNFPPRFSGLQFPNYSSELNVNALELDDSALYLCASSRTSGGLGEFFGPGTRLTVL.

The chain carries TRBV9 and TRBJ2-7, with TRBD2 identical over 10 bases. The CDR3 spans 14 residues. Germline CDR1 reads SGDLS; CDR2 reads YYNGEE. V dropped 4 bases and J dropped 4; count of bases not matched to a gene: 5. The CDR3 DNA is TGTGCCAGCAGCCGGCTAGCGGGGGATTACGAGCAGTACTTC. Its translation is CASSRLAGDYEQYF. Using reference TRBV9 and TRBJ2-7 for the parts outside the CDR3, the full variable domain is DSGVTQTPKHLITATGQRVTLRCSPRSGDLSVYWYQQSLDQGLQFLIQYYNGEERAKGNILERFSAQQFPDLHSELNLSSLELGDSALYFCASSRLAGDYEQYFGPGTRLTVT.

The chain links TRBV9 to TRBJ2-1, with TRBD2 identical over 8 bases. V lost 0 bases to trimming and J lost 3 bases; unmatched junction nucleotides: 11. CDR3 size: 18 residues. Looked up from germline, CDR1 is SGDLS and CDR2 is YYNGEE. For the CDR3, the DNA is TGTGCCAGCAGCGTAGGGGTTTCGTGGGGGACTAGCTACAATGAGCAGTTCTTC. It translates to CASSVGVSWGTSYNEQFF.